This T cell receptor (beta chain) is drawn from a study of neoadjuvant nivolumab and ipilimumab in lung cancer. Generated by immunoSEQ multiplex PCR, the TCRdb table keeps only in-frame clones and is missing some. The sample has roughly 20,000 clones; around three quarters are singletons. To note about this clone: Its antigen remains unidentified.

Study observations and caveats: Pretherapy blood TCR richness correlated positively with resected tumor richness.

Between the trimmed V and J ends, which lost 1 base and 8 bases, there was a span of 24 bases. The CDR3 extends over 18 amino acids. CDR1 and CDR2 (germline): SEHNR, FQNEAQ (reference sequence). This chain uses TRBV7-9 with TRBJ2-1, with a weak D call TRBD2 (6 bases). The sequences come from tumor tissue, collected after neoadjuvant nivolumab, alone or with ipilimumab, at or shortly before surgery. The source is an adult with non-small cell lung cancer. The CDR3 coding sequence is TGTGCCAGCAGCTTAGTTGGCTTAGGGCGGAGTGGGACTTATGAGCAGTTCTTC. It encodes CASSLVGLGRSGTYEQFF.